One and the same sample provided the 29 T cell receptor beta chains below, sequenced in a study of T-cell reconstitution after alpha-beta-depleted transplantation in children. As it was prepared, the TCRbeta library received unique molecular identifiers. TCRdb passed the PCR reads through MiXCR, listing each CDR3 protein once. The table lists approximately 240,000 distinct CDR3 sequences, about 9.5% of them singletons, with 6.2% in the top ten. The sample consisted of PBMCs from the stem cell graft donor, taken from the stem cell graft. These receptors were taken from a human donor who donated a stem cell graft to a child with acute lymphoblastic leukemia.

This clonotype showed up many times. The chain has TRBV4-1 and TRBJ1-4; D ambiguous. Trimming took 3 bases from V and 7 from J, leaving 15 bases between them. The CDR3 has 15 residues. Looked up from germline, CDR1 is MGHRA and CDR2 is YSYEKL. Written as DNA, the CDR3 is TGCGCCAGCAGCCACAAGTCGGGAGGGAGTGAAAAACTGTTTTTT. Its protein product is CASSHKSGGSEKLFF.

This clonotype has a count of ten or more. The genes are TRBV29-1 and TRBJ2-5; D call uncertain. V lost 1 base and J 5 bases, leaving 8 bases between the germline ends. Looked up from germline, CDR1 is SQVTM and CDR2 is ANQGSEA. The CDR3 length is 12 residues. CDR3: CSVEVWMETQYF. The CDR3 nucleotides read TGCAGCGTTGAAGTGTGGATGGAGACCCAGTACTTC.

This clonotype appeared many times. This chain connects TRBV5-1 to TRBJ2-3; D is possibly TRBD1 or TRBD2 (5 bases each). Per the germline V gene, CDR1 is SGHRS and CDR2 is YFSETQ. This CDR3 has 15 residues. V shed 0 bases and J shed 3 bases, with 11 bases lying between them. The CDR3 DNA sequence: TGCGCCAGCAGCTTGGCACCGGGGCGTACAGATACGCAGTATTTT. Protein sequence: CASSLAPGRTDTQYF.

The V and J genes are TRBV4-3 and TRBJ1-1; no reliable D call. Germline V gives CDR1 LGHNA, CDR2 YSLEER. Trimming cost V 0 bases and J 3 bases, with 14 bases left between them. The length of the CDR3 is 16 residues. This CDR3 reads CASSQDHALSYTEAFF. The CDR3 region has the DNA TGCGCCAGCAGCCAAGATCATGCCCTCTCGTACACTGAAGCTTTCTTT.

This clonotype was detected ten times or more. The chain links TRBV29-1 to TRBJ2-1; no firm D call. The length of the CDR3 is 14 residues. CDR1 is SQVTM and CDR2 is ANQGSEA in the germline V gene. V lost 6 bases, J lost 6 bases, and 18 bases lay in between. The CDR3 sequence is CSVPTGRASNEQFF. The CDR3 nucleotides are TGCAGCGTGCCGACTGGAAGGGCCTCCAATGAGCAGTTCTTC.

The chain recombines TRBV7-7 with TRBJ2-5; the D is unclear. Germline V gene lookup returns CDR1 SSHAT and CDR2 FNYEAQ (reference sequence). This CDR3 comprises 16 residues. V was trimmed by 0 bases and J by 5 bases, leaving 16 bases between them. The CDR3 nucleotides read TGTGCCAGCAGCTTAGCTCGTTGGCCCGCCGGGGAGACCCAGTACTTC. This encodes CASSLARWPAGETQYF.

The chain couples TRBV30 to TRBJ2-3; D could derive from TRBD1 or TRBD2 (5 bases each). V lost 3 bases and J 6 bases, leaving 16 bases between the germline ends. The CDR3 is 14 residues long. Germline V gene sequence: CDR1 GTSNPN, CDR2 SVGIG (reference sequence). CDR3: CAWSFGARTDTQYF. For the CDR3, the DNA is TGTGCCTGGAGCTTTGGGGCGCGGACTGATACGCAGTATTTT.

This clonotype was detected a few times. Written as DNA, the CDR3 is TGTGCCAGCAGCCGCACAGGGATCTACGAGCAGTACTTC. It encodes CASSRTGIYEQYF. This chain connects TRBV12-3 or TRBV12-4 to TRBJ2-7; possibly TRBD1 for D (6 bases). The CDR3 runs 13 residues. V lost 6 bases to trimming and J lost 3 bases, with 12 bases between them.

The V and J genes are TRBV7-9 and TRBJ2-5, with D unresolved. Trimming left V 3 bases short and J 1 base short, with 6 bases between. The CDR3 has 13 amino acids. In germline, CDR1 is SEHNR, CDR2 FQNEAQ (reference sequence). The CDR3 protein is CASSFAVQETQYF. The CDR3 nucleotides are TGTGCCAGCAGCTTTGCAGTCCAAGAGACCCAGTACTTC.

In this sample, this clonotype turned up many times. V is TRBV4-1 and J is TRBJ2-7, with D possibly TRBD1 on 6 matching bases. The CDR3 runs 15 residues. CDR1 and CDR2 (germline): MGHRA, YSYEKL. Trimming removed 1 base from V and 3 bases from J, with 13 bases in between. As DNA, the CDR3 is TGCGCCAGCAGCCAAGGGGGGCAGGGAAGCTACGAGCAGTACTTC. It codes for CASSQGGQGSYEQYF.

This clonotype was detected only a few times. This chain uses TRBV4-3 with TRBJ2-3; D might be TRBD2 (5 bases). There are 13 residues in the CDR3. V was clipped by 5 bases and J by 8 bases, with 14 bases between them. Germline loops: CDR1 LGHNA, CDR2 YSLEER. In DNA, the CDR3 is TGCGCCAGCAGCATTGGACTGGCTCCTACGCAGTATTTT. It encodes CASSIGLAPTQYF.

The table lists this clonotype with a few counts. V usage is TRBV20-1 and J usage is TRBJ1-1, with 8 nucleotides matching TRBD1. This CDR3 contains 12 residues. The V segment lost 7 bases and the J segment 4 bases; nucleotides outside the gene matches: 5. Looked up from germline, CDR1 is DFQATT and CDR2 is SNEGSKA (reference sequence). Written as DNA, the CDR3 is TGCAGTGTTTACAGGGGGACCACTGAAGCTTTCTTT. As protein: CSVYRGTTEAFF.

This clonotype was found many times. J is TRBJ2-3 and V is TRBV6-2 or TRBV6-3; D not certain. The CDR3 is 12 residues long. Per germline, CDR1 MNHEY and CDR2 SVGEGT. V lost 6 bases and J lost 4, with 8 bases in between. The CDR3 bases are TGTGCCAGCAGCCGAGACTCAGATACGCAGTATTTT. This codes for CASSRDSDTQYF.

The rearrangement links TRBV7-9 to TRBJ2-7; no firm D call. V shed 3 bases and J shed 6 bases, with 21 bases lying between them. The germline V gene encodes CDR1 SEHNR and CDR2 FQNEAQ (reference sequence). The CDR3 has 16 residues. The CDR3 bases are TGTGCCAGCAGCTTTTTCGTACACGGCCTTTGGGGCGAGCAGTACTTC. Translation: CASSFFVHGLWGEQYF.

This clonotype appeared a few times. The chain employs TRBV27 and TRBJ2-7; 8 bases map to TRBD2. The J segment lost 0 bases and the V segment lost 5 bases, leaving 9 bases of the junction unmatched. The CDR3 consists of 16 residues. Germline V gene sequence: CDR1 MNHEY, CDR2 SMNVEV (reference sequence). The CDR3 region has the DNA TGTGCCAGCAGTCCATCCGGGACTAGGAGCTCCTACGAGCAGTACTTC. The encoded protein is CASSPSGTRSSYEQYF.

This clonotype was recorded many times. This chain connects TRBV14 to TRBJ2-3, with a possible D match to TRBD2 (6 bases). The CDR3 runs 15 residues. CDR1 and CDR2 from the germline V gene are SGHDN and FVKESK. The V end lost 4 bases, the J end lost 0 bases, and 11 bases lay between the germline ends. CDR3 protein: CASSLTGTSTDTQYF. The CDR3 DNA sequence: TGTGCCAGCAGCCTTACCGGGACTAGCACAGATACGCAGTATTTT.

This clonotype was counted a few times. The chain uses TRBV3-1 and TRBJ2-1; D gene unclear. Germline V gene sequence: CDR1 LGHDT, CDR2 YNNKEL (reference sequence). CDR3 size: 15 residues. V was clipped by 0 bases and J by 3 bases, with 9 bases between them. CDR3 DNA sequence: TGTGCCAGCAGCCAAGATCACTCGCTCTACAATGAGCAGTTCTTC. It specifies CASSQDHSLYNEQFF.

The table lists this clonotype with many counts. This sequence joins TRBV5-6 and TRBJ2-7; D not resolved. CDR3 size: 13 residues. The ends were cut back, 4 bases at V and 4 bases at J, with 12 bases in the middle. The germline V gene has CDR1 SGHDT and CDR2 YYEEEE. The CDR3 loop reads CASSPTTGYEQYF. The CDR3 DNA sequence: TGTGCCAGCAGCCCCACGACCGGATACGAGCAGTACTTC.

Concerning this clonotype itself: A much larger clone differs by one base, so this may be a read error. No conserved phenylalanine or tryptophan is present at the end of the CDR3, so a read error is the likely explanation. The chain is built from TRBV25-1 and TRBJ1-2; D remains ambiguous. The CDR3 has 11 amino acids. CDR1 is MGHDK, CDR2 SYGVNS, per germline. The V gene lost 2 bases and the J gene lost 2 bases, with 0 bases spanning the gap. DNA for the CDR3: TGTGCCAGCAGTGAAAACTATGGCTACACCTGC. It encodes CASSENYGYTC.

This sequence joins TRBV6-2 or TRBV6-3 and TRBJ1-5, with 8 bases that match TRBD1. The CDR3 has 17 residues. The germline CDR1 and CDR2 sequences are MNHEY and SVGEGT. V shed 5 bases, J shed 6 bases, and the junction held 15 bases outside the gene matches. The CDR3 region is CASSQRKTGAIIQPQHF. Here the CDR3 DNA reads TGTGCCAGCAGTCAGAGAAAGACAGGGGCGATTATTCAGCCCCAGCATTTT.

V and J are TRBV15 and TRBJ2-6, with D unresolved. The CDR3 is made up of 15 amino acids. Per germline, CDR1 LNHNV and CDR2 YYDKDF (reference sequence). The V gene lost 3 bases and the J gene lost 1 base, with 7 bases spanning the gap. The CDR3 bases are TGTGCCACCAGCAGCCCCCGGTCTGGGGCCAACGTCCTGACTTTC. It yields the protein CATSSPRSGANVLTF.

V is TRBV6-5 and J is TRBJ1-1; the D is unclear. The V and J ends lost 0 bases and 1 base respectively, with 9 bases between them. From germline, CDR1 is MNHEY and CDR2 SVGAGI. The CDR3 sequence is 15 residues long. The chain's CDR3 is CASSYSILPNTEAFF. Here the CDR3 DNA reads TGTGCCAGCAGTTACTCGATATTGCCGAACACTGAAGCTTTCTTT.

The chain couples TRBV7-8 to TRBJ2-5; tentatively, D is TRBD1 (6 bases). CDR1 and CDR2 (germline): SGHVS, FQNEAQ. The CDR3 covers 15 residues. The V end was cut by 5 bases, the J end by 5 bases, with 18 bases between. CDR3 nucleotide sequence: TGTGCCAGCAGCCCCGCAACCAGGGGTAGGGAGACCCAGTACTTC. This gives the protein CASSPATRGRETQYF.

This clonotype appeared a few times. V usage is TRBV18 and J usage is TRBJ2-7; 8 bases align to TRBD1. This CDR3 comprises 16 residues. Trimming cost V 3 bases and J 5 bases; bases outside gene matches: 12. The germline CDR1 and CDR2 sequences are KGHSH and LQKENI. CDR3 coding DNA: TGTGCCAGCTCACCGCAGCGGCAGGGGGCTGGCCACGAGCAGTACTTC. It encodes CASSPQRQGAGHEQYF.

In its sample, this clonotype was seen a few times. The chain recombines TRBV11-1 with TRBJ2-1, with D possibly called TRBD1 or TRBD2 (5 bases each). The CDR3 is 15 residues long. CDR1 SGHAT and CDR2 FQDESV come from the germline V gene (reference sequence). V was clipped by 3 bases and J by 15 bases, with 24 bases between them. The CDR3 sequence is CASSFFEGTLIKVFF. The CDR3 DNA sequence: TGTGCCAGCAGCTTTTTCGAGGGGACCCTCATCAAGGTGTTCTTC.

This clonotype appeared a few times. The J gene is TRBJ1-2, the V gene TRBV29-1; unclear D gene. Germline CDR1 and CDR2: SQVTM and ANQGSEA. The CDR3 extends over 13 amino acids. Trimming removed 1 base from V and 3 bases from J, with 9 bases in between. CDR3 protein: CSVEGPNDYGYTF. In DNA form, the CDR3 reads TGCAGCGTTGAAGGGCCCAATGACTATGGCTACACCTTC.

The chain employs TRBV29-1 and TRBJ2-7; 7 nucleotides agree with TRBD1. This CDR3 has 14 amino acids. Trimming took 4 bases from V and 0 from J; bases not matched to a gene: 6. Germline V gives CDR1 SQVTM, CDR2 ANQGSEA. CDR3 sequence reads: CSVGDRVPSYEQYF. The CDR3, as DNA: TGCAGCGTTGGAGACAGGGTCCCCTCCTACGAGCAGTACTTC.

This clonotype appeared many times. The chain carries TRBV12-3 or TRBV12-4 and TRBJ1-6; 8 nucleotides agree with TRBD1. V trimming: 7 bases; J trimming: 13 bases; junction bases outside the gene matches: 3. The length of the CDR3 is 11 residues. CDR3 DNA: TGTGCCAGCACCCAGGGGGCTCCCCTCCACTTT. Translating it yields CASTQGAPLHF.

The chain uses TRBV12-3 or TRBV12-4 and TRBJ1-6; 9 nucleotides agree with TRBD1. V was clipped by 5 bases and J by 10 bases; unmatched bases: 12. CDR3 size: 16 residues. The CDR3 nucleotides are TGTGCCAGCAGTCTAGATACCCGACAGGGGGGATCACCCCTCCACTTT. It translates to CASSLDTRQGGSPLHF.